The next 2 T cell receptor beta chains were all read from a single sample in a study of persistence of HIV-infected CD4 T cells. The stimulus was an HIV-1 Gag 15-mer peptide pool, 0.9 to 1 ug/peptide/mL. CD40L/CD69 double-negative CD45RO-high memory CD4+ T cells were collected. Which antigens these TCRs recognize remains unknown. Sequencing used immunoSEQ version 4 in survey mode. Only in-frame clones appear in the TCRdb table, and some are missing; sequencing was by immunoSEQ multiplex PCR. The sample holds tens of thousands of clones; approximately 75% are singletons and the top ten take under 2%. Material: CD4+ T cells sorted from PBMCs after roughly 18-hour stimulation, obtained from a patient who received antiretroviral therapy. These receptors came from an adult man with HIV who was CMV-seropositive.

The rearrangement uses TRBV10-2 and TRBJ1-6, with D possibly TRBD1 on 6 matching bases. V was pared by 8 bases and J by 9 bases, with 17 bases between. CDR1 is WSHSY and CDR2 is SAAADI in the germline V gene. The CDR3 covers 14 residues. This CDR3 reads CASAEGGGSSPLHF. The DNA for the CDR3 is TGCGCCAGCGCCGAGGGGGGAGGAAGTTCACCCCTCCACTTT.

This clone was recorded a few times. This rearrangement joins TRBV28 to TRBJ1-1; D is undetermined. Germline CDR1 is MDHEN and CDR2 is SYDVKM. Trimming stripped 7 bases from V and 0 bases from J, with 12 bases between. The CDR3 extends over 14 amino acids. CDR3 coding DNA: TGTGCCAGCACGTTAGGCAGACTGAACACTGAAGCTTTCTTT. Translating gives CASTLGRLNTEAFF.